One and the same sample provided the 12 T cell receptor beta chains below, sequenced in a study. One entry per CDR3 protein results from TCRdb running MiXCR on the RT-PCR reads. This sample has more than 600,000 distinct CDR3 sequences, with 13% to 15% found just once. The specimen sequenced was memory CD4+ T cells from blood. The receptors were gathered from a female donor in good health, serving as a healthy control.

This clonotype was counted ten times or more. The V call is TRBV7-2, the J call TRBJ2-3; a weak D match, TRBD2 (6 bases). With 4 bases removed from V and 3 bases from J, the gap between germline ends came to 8 bases. Germline V gene data show CDR1 as SGHTA and CDR2 as FQGNSA. This CDR3 is built from 13 residues. CDR3 residues: CASSSGVTDTQYF. CDR3 sequence (DNA): TGTGCCAGCAGCTCGGGAGTAACAGATACGCAGTATTTT. Supplemented by reference TRBV7-2 and TRBJ2-3, the full variable domain reads GAGVSQSPSNKVTEKGKDVELRCDPISGHTALYWYRQSLGQGLEFLIYFQGNSAPDKSGLPSDRFSAERTGGSVSTLTIQRTQQEDSAVYLCASSSGVTDTQYFGPGTRLTVL.

As to this clonotype: A read error may explain this, as a much larger clone is one base away. The chain has TRBV20-1 and TRBJ2-3; D is perhaps TRBD2 (6 bases). The CDR3 is made up of 15 amino acids. From germline, CDR1 is DFQATT and CDR2 SNEGSKA (reference sequence). With 5 bases removed from V and 0 bases from J, the gap between germline ends came to 15 bases. CDR3 coding DNA: TGCAGTGCTCCCCCCTGGGGGAGGAGCACAGATACGCAGTATTTT. Protein sequence: CSAPPWGRSTDTQYF.

The chain joins TRBV12-3 or TRBV12-4 to TRBJ2-5; TRBD1 matches at 12 bases. CDR3 size: 15 residues. J was trimmed by 5 bases and V by 11 bases; bases with no gene match: 12. As DNA, the CDR3 is TGTGCCTCCCGGGACAGGGGGCAGCGAAGGGAGACCCAGTACTTC. It codes for CASRDRGQRRETQYF.

The V and J genes are TRBV4-1 and TRBJ1-1; 9 nucleotides align to TRBD1. This CDR3 comprises 14 residues. The V gene's germline CDR1 is MGHRA and CDR2 YSYEKL. J lost 10 bases, V lost 0 bases, and 6 bases had no gene match. CDR3 DNA: TGCGCCAGCAGCCAAGATCCACAGGGGGCGCGAGCTTTCTTT. Translating it yields CASSQDPQGARAFF.

The sample holds many counts of this clonotype. A read error may account for a junction end that differs from germline. The chain carries TRBV4-1 and TRBJ2-7; TRBD1 matches at 7 bases. CDR1 is MGHRA and CDR2 is YSYEKL in the germline V gene. This CDR3 is built from 15 residues. Written as DNA, the CDR3 is TGCGCCAGCAGCCGGAGTGAGGGACAGACCTACCAGCAGTACTTC. This sequence encodes CASSRSEGQTYQQYF.

The chain combines TRBV4-2 with TRBJ2-3, with TRBD2 identical over 8 bases. Per the germline V gene, CDR1 is LGHNA and CDR2 is YNFKEQ. The CDR3 is made up of 16 amino acids. V dropped 6 bases and J dropped 2; count of bases not matched to a gene: 10. CDR3 DNA sequence: TGTGCCAGCAGTTGGGGGAGCGGGAGCCTCACAGATACGCAGTATTTT. Translated: CASSWGSGSLTDTQYF.

This clonotype appeared a few times. The rearrangement uses TRBV20-1 and TRBJ1-5; 7 bases match TRBD1. The CDR3 extends over 15 amino acids. J was trimmed by 3 bases and V by 3 bases; bases with no gene match: 8. Germline lookup yields CDR1 DFQATT and CDR2 SNEGSKA (reference sequence). The CDR3 loop reads CSASLPTGPNQPQHF. The CDR3, as DNA: TGCAGTGCTAGCCTCCCGACAGGGCCCAATCAGCCCCAGCATTTT.

The chain employs TRBV4-3 and TRBJ2-1; 8 bases match TRBD1. The CDR3 has 15 residues. The V gene's germline CDR1 is LGHNA and CDR2 YSLEER. With V trimmed by 5 bases and J by 8 bases, 11 bases remained unmatched. The CDR3 DNA follows: TGCGCCAGCAGCGATTCTCGGACAGGGTCCTATGAGCAGTTCTTC. Translated, it gives CASSDSRTGSYEQFF.

The rearrangement uses TRBV28 and TRBJ2-7, with 7 bases that match TRBD1. Per germline, CDR1 MDHEN and CDR2 SYDVKM. The CDR3 contains 14 residues. V lost 3 bases to trimming and J lost 2 bases; unmatched junction nucleotides: 4. The CDR3 DNA reads TGTGCCAGCAGTTTGACAGGGAGAGCCTACGAGCAGTACTTC. Protein sequence: CASSLTGRAYEQYF.

Ten or more counts support this clonotype. This chain links TRBV4-3 with TRBJ1-2; D gene uncertain. The germline V and J ends were trimmed by 1 base and 9 bases, with 15 bases remaining between them. Germline CDR1 LGHNA, CDR2 YSLEER. The CDR3 is made up of 14 amino acids. The CDR3: CASSQVNTPWSYTF. The DNA of the CDR3 is TGCGCCAGCAGCCAAGTCAACACCCCCTGGAGCTACACCTTC.

This clonotype was picked up many times. This chain joins TRBV6-2 or TRBV6-3 and TRBJ1-6; maybe TRBD1 (5 bases). Trimming took off 0 bases at V and 5 bases at J, with 11 bases between the two ends. CDR1 is MNHEY and CDR2 is SVGEGT in the germline V gene. CDR3 size: 16 residues. The CDR3 DNA is TGTGCCAGCAGTTACTCCAGGGCGCGGCATAATTCACCCCTCCACTTT. Its translation is CASSYSRARHNSPLHF.

Ten or more counts support this clonotype. The J gene is TRBJ1-2, the V gene TRBV4-1; TRBD1 matches at 10 bases. After removal of 0 bases from V and 0 bases from J, the junction contained 7 bases not matched to a gene. The CDR3 runs to 18 residues. Germline CDR1 is MGHRA and CDR2 is YSYEKL. The chain's CDR3 is CASSQEAKGQGANYGYTF. CDR3 bases: TGCGCCAGCAGCCAAGAAGCAAAAGGACAGGGGGCTAACTATGGCTACACCTTC.